This TCR beta chain was recovered during a study of shared clonotypes between healthy human individuals. Cells designated naive CD8 were CD45RO-negative and were positively selected for CCR7, with terminally differentiated effector memory CD45RA+ cells excluded. Concerning this clone itself: Other nucleotide sequences in the sample specify the same CDR3.

Splitting of each subset's genomic DNA was done evenly across several immunoSEQ plates. Some clones are missing from TCRdb's copy, which holds only in-frame ones; the method was immunoSEQ multiplex PCR. The table lists about 1.9 million clones, just over 90% of them singletons. This TCR derives from a man aged 18 to 30 in good health. Some clones in this sample may be carry-over from other donors' samples. Sequencing was performed on naive CD8+ T cells from PBMCs.

Here the CDR3 DNA reads TGTGCCAGCAGCGTAGGAAGGGGCCTGAACACTGAAGCTTTCTTT. Translated, it gives CASSVGRGLNTEAFF. V and J are TRBV9 and TRBJ1-1, with D perhaps TRBD1 (5 bases). The V end lost 0 bases, the J end lost 0 bases, and 9 bases lay between the germline ends. Germline CDR1 is SGDLS and CDR2 is YYNGEE. There are 15 residues in the CDR3.